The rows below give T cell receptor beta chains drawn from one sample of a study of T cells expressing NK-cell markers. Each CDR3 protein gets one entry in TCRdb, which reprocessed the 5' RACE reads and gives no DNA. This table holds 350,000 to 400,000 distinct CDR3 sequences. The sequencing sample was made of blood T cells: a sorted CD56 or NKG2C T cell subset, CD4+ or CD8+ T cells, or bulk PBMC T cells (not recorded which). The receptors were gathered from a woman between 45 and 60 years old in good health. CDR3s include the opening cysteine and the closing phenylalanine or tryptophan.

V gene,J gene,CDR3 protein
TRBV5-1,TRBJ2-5,CASSYQETQYF
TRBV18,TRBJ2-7,CASTGLATLDEQYF
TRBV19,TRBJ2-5,CASSTNSEETQYF
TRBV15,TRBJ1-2,CATSREGKGFGYTF
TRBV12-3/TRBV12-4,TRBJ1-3,CASSRGVSISGNTIYF
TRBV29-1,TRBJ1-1,CSVRGWIGPQFGTEAFF
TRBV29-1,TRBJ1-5,CSVIWLGADQPQHF
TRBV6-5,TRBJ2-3,CASSYRRLASDTQYF
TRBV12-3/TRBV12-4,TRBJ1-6,CASSRRDSPLHF
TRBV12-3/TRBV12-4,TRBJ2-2,CASGGQGPVGAGELFF
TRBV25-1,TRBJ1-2,CASSLDAGYGYTF
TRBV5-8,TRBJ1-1,CASSRGHLNTEAFF
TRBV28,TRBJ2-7,CASSPSFYEQYF
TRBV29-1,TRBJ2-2,CSVPAGVANTGELFF
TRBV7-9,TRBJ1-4,CASSSEGRRLFF
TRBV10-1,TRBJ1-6,CASSMQGDSPLHF
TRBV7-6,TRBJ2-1,CASSHRADSGVMNEQFF
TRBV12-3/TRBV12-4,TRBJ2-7,CASSGTGSYEQYF
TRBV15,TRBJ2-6,CATRGTGVTNVLTF
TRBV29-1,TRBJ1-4,CSVVGRGGEKLFF
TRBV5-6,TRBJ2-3,CASSKVTDTQYF
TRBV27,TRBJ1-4,CASSWTGGQEKLFF
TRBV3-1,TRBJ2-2,CASSQEGIEGGTGELFF
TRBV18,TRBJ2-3,CASSPKATTDTQYF
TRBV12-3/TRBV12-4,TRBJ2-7,CASSLETTFSEQYF
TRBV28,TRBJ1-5,CASSLFGGFDSNQPQHF
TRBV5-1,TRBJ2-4,CASSRDRGNIQYF
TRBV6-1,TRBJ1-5,CASSEALGGNQPQHF
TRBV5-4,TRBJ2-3,CASKQGASTDTQYF
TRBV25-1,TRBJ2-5,CASSENGLNQETQYF
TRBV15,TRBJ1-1,CATSRIQESAFF
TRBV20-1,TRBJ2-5,CSAKGLDQETQYF
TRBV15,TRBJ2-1,CATSSSRTEQFF
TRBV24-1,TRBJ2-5,CATSEAGRSETQYF
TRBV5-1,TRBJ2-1,CASVPIAGANNEQFF
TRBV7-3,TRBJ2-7,CASSLRKGASYEQYF
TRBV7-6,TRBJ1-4,CASSPDVATNEKLFF
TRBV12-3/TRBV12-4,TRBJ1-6,CASSEPGKNSPLHF
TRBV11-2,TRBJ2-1,CASSFAGNIEQFF
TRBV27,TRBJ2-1,CASSLTPLSYNEQFF
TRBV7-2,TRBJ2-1,CASSKTSGGYNEQFF
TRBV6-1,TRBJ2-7,CASGAAFSYEQYF
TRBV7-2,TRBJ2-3,CASSPGMGREGRDTQYF
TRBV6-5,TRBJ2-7,CASSSPGTGFREQYF
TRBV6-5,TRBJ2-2,CASSPDTWNTGELFF
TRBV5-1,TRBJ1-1,CASSWVDSNTEAFF
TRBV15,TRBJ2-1,CATSREGSGRNEQFF
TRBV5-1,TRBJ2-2,CASSSGQLSGGTGELFF
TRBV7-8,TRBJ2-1,CASKDGPGDSGVSSYNEQFF
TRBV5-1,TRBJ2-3,CASSGGGVEPLTDTQYF
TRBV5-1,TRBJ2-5,CASRLGQGRETQYF
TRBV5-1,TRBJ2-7,CASSLNSGSYEQYF
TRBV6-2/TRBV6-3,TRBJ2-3,CASRGGLPTDTQYF